One sample yielded the 2 T cell receptor beta chains listed below, sequenced in a study of patients and donors after allogeneic stem cell transplantation. Each CDR3 protein gets one entry after TCRdb re-called the RT-PCR reads with MiXCR. The table has around 82,000 distinct CDR3 sequences, around 5% seen once. Sequencing was carried out using blood, either unsorted or a sorted T cell fraction (not recorded which). The receptor source for this set is a human donor who was either an allogeneic HSCT recipient or a stem cell or donor lymphocyte infusion donor (not recorded which). It is not recorded whose cells these are; they may come from a transplant donor.

This clonotype showed up just a few times. CDR3 protein: CASSGTGTGYHSGANVLTF. In DNA, the CDR3 is TGTGCCAGCAGTGGGACCGGGACAGGGTACCACTCTGGGGCCAACGTCCTGACTTTC. V usage is TRBV12-3 or TRBV12-4 and J usage is TRBJ2-6, with 9 bases lining up with TRBD1. With V trimmed by 5 bases and J by 0 bases, 11 bases remained unmatched. The CDR3 loop spans 19 amino acids.

This clonotype was recorded many times. This chain uses TRBV29-1 with TRBJ2-3; D gene unclear. The CDR3 contains 14 residues. CDR1 is SQVTM, CDR2 ANQGSEA, per germline. The V end was cut by 5 bases, the J end by 3 bases, with 15 bases between. The CDR3 bases are TGCAGCGTTCTGGGCAGATTTCGGACAGATACGCAGTATTTT. It translates to CSVLGRFRTDTQYF.